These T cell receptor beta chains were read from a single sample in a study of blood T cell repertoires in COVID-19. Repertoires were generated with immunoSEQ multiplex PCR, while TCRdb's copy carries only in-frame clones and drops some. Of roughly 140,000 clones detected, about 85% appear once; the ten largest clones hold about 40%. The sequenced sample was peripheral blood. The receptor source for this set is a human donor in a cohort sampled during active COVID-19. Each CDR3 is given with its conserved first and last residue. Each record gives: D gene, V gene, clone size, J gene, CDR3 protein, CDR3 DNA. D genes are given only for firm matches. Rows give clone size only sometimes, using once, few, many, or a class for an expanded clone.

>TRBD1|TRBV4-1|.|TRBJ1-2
CASSQIPDRAYGYTF
TGCGCCAGCAGCCAAATCCCCGACAGGGCCTATGGCTACACCTTC
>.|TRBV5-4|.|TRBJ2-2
CASNVMNTGELFF
TGTGCCAGCAATGTAATGAACACCGGGGAGCTGTTTTTT
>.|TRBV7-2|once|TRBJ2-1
CASSLVSGGGFDEQFF
TGTGCCAGCAGCTTAGTGTCAGGGGGAGGATTCGATGAGCAGTTCTTC
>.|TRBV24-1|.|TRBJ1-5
CATSAGGNQPQHF
TGTGCCACCAGTGCGGGGGGCAATCAGCCCCAGCATTTT
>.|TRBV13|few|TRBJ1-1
CASSRDGGRFYTEAFF
TGTGCCAGCAGTCGAGACGGGGGGCGATTTTACACTGAAGCTTTCTTT
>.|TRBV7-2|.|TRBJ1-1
CASSSLGGFEAFF
TGTGCCAGCAGCTCCCTGGGGGGATTTGAAGCTTTCTTT
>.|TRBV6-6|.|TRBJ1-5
CASSPPAAGQPQHF
TGTGCCAGCAGTCCCCCCGCAGCGGGGCAGCCCCAGCATTTT
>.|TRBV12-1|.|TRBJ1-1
CASSLGDRGNTEAFF
TGTGCCAGCAGCCTTGGGGACAGGGGGAACACTGAAGCTTTCTTT
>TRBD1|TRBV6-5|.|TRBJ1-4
CASRSAGTGDEKLFF
TGTGCCAGCAGATCTGCCGGGACAGGGGATGAAAAACTGTTTTTT
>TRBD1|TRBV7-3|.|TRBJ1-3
CASSPTGGSGNTIYF
TGTGCCAGCAGCCCAACAGGGGGCTCTGGAAACACCATATATTTT
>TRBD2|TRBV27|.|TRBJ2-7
CASSLGRGVYEQYF
TGTGCCAGCAGTTTAGGTCGGGGGGTCTACGAGCAGTACTTC
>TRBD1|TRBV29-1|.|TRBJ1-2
CSVERDRGNYGYTF
TGCAGCGTTGAAAGGGACAGGGGGAACTATGGCTACACCTTC
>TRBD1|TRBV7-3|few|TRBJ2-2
CASSRQGNTGELFF
TGTGCCAGCAGCCGACAGGGGAACACCGGGGAGCTGTTTTTT
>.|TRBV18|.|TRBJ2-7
CASSYSGYEQYF
TGTGCCAGCTCATACTCCGGCTACGAGCAGTACTTC
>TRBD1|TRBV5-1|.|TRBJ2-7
CASSGWDRRSYEQYF
TGCGCCAGCAGCGGATGGGACAGACGCTCCTACGAGCAGTACTTC
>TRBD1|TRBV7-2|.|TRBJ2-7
CASSPVAGTGTEQYF
TGTGCCAGCAGCCCCGTCGCCGGGACAGGGACCGAGCAGTACTTC
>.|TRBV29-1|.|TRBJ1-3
CSVSSVSGNTIYF
TGCAGCGTATCGTCAGTATCTGGAAACACCATATATTTT
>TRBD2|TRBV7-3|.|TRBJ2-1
CASSPHPGGAGNEQFF
TGTGCCAGCAGCCCCCACCCCGGGGGGGCCGGCAATGAGCAGTTCTTC
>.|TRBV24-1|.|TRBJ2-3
CATSRGGTDTQYF
TGTGCCACCAGTCGAGGAGGAACAGATACGCAGTATTTT
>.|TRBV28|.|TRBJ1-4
CASSLSGVDEKLFF
TGTGCCAGCAGTTTATCAGGGGTGGATGAAAAACTGTTTTTT
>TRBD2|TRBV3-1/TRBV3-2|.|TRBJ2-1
CASSPGGRVEQFF
TGTGCCAGCAGCCCTGGGGGGAGGGTTGAGCAGTTCTTC
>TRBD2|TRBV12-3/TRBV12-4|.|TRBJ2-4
CATSGTTPNIQYF
TGTGCCACCTCCGGGACTACACCAAACATTCAGTACTTC
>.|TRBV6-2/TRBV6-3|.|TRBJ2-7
CASSIGSFVDEQYF
TGTGCCAGCAGCATCGGGAGTTTTGTAGACGAGCAGTACTTC
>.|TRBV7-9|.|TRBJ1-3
CASSSSRSGNTIYF
TGTGCCAGCAGCTCCTCCCGCTCTGGAAACACCATATATTTT
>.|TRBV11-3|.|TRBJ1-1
CASSLAGVNTEAFF
TGTGCCAGCAGCTTAGCGGGGGTAAACACTGAAGCTTTCTTT
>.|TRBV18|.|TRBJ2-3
CASSPRGSGDTQYF
TGTGCCAGCTCACCCAGGGGCAGTGGAGATACGCAGTATTTT
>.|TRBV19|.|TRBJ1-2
CATSPGGVYGYTF
TGTGCCACCTCACCGGGAGGGGTCTATGGCTACACCTTC
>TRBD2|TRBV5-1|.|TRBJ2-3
CASSEWGPRLAGVNTDTQYF
TGCGCCAGCAGCGAATGGGGCCCGCGACTAGCGGGGGTGAACACAGATACGCAGTATTTT
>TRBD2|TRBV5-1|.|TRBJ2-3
CASSSRSGAGTDTQYF
TGCGCCAGCAGCTCCCGAAGCGGGGCAGGCACAGATACGCAGTATTTT
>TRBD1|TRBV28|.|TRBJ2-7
CASSSGTGGSHEQYF
TGTGCCAGCAGTTCGGGGACAGGGGGATCCCACGAGCAGTACTTC
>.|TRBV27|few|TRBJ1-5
CASSLGGAGQPQHF
TGTGCCAGCAGTTTAGGGGGGGCAGGTCAGCCCCAGCATTTT
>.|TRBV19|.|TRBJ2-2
CASSGTLNTGELFF
TGTGCCAGCTCCGGGACTTTGAACACCGGGGAGCTGTTTTTT
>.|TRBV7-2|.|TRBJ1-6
CASSPGGQLGGNSPLHF
TGTGCCAGCAGCCCAGGAGGGCAACTGGGGGGTAATTCACCCCTCCACTTT
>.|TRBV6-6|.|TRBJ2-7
CASSPSVPPYEQYF
TGTGCCAGCAGTCCCTCCGTTCCTCCCTACGAGCAGTACTTC
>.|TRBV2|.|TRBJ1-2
CASRPGLYGYTF
TGTGCCAGCAGACCGGGACTCTATGGCTACACCTTC
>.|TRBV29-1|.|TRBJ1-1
CSACLNRNTEAFF
TGCAGCGCGTGCCTAAACAGGAACACTGAAGCTTTCTTT
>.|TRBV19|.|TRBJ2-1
CASSHTGPSFSYNEQFF
TGTGCCAGTAGTCACACAGGGCCCTCTTTTTCCTACAATGAGCAGTTCTTC
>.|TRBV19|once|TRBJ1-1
CASNPGGLNTEAFF
TGTGCCAGTAACCCGGGGGGGTTGAACACTGAAGCTTTCTTT
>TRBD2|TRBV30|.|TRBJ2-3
CAWSLSSGRGNTQYF
TGTGCCTGGAGTCTTTCTAGCGGGCGGGGAAATACGCAGTATTTT
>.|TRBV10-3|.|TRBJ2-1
CAITAERGSYNEQFF
TGTGCCATCACAGCGGAAAGGGGGAGTTACAATGAGCAGTTCTTC
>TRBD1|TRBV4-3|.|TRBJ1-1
CASSQDSWDRGYLWGTEAFF
TGCGCCAGCAGCCAAGATTCGTGGGACAGGGGGTATCTATGGGGCACTGAAGCTTTCTTT
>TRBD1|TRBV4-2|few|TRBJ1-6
CASSQGTGRKINSPLHF
TGTGCCAGCAGCCAGGGGACAGGGCGAAAAATTAATTCACCCCTCCACTTT
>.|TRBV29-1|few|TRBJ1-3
CSVVGTGNTIYF
TGCAGCGTTGTCGGGACTGGAAACACCATATATTTT
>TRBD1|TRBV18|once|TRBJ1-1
CASSPSGQGGTEAFF
TGTGCCAGCTCACCTTCGGGACAGGGGGGGACTGAAGCTTTCTTT
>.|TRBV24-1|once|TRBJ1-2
CATSRGGGYTF
TGTGCCACCAGTAGGGGTGGTGGCTACACCTTC
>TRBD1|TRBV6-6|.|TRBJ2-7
CASRNPGQGTYEQYF
TGTGCCAGCAGGAACCCGGGACAGGGGACCTACGAGCAGTACTTC
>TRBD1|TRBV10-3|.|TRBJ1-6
CAIKSDSRGRVSPLHF
TGTGCCATCAAATCCGACAGCAGGGGGCGGGTTTCACCCCTCCACTTT
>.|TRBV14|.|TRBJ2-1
CASSHREYNEQFF
TGTGCCAGCAGCCATCGGGAGTACAATGAGCAGTTCTTC